This is a list of T cell receptor beta chains from one sample in a study of regulatory T cells in long-lasting Graves disease. TCRdb re-analysed the multiplex PCR reads in MiXCR, keeping a single row per CDR3 protein. The data show 300,000 to 500,000 distinct CDR3 sequences, around 20% seen once. The source was peripheral blood mononuclear cells (PBMCs), collected when the disease was refractory, from a patient treated with antithyroid drugs. Source of these receptors: a female donor with Graves disease. CDR3s include the opening cysteine and the closing phenylalanine or tryptophan. Fields, in order: J gene, CDR3 length, V gene, D gene, CDR3 protein. The D gene is left open where the match is weak.

TRBJ1-1 14 TRBV12-3/TRBV12-4 . CASSTQGGNTEAFF
TRBJ1-2 12 TRBV29-1 . CSVEEVGYGYTF
TRBJ2-7 15 TRBV9 . CASSVAMALPYEQYF
TRBJ1-4 14 TRBV19 . CASSSGRTSEKLFF
TRBJ2-1 19 TRBV7-2 . CASSLDRARAGLSYNEQFF
TRBJ1-1 15 TRBV20-1 TRBD1 CSARVYRGGNTEAFF
TRBJ2-5 18 TRBV6-6 . CASSYSIIGRGSQETQYF
TRBJ1-1 13 TRBV29-1 TRBD1 CSVTGGLNTEAFF
TRBJ2-3 16 TRBV27 TRBD1 CASSSKPGQGRDTQYF
TRBJ1-1 11 TRBV29-1 . CGGLMNTEAFF
TRBJ1-2 12 TRBV12-5 . CASGSREGGYTF
TRBJ1-2 12 TRBV2 . CASSEKSDVGTF
TRBJ2-1 16 TRBV15 TRBD1 CATSRDGTGSGNEQFF
TRBJ1-6 16 TRBV25-1 . CASSGSDSAYNSPLHF
TRBJ1-2 13 TRBV5-1 . CASSLHPNYGYTF
TRBJ2-6 17 TRBV6-2/TRBV6-3 . CASTSAVGPSGANVLTF
TRBJ1-3 15 TRBV2 TRBD1 CASILGQGAGNTIYF
TRBJ2-5 19 TRBV6-2/TRBV6-3 TRBD2 CASSYEWILGLAYQETQYF
TRBJ2-1 14 TRBV29-1 . CSVDVRRTYNEQFF
TRBJ2-5 14 TRBV7-9 . CASSSGRYQETQYF
TRBJ2-6 16 TRBV12-3/TRBV12-4 . CASTPQGSSGANVLTF
TRBJ2-7 15 TRBV3-1 TRBD2 CASSSSAGGSYEQYF
TRBJ2-5 12 TRBV28 TRBD2 CASTGGSKTQYF
TRBJ2-7 18 TRBV9 TRBD2 CASSLSLLAGGPLDEQYF
TRBJ2-1 17 TRBV10-1 . CASSGRSRGRIYNEQFF
TRBJ1-6 17 TRBV7-8 TRBD1 CASSLDRGNTYNSPLHF
TRBJ2-7 12 TRBV15 . CATRGMSYEQYF
TRBJ2-2 15 TRBV6-1 . CASSEVIGVTGELFF
TRBJ1-4 14 TRBV30 . CAWSDDSFAEKLFF
TRBJ2-5 13 TRBV6-2/TRBV6-3 . CASSDHGAGAQYF
TRBJ1-1 12 TRBV29-1 . CSVEARTGEAFF
TRBJ2-4 15 TRBV10-1 TRBD1 CASSERTGGRDIQYF
TRBJ1-3 13 TRBV28 . CASSAYSGNTIYF
TRBJ1-2 18 TRBV30 . CAWSKNYGAPSINYGYTF
TRBJ1-6 15 TRBV28 . CATGFRESYNSPLHF
TRBJ2-1 16 TRBV5-8 . CASSFLSSGAYNEQFF
TRBJ2-2 12 TRBV19 . CASSVVRGELFF
TRBJ2-7 14 TRBV5-6 TRBD1 CASSPGTGPYEQYF
TRBJ2-1 14 TRBV6-5 TRBD2 CASSWTGGGHEQFF
TRBJ2-7 16 TRBV7-6 TRBD1 CASSLAEWTGVGEQYF
TRBJ1-2 13 TRBV9 . CASSVGGPYGYTF
TRBJ2-7 14 TRBV7-2 . CASSPGTQLREQYF
TRBJ2-4 14 TRBV5-1 . CASSLGGWRNIQYF
TRBJ2-1 18 TRBV18 TRBD1 CASSPDRGRRGIYNEQFF
TRBJ1-3 15 TRBV6-1 . CASSRDWSSGNTIYF
TRBJ2-7 17 TRBV6-5 TRBD2 CASSSPLAGVSFYEQYF
TRBJ2-7 12 TRBV2 . CASSPDPYEQYF